Below, 20 T cell receptor beta chains from the same sample are listed, as sequenced in a study of cytomegalovirus exposure and HLA in healthy donors. The PCR employed 60 Vbeta primers together with 13 Jbeta primers. Using immunoSEQ multiplex PCR, the repertoire was profiled, and TCRdb retains in-frame clones only, with some absent. The table lists over 130,000 clones, 65% to 90% of them singletons. The material sequenced was PBMCs. These TCRs come from a female donor in good health and CMV-seronegative.

The V call is TRBV29-1, the J call TRBJ1-1; D unclear. The ends were cut back, 0 bases at V and 3 bases at J, with 11 bases in the middle. In germline, CDR1 is SQVTM, CDR2 ANQGSEA. This CDR3 comprises 14 residues. The CDR3 DNA follows: TGCAGCGTTGAAGATCAGGCAGCCCACACTGAAGCTTTCTTT. Translating it yields CSVEDQAAHTEAFF.

V and J are TRBV7-3 and TRBJ2-3; perhaps TRBD2 as D (6 bases). Trimming removed 2 bases from V and 2 bases from J, with 11 bases in between. Germline V CDR1 and CDR2: SGHTA, FQGTGA. CDR3 length: 15 amino acids. The CDR3 region has the DNA TGTGCCAGCAGCTTAGCGGGACTCCTCACAGATACGCAGTATTTT. Amino acid sequence: CASSLAGLLTDTQYF.

The V gene is TRBV15, the J gene TRBJ2-7; perhaps TRBD2 as D (6 bases). CDR1 and CDR2 (germline): LNHNV, YYDKDF (reference sequence). Trimming removed 0 bases at V and 4 bases at J, with 7 bases between. This CDR3 comprises 13 residues. The CDR3 nucleotides are TGTGCCACCAGCAGAGAGGGAGGTTACGAGCAGTACTTC. Translated, it gives CATSREGGYEQYF.

This clone has a single count. This sequence joins TRBV6-5 and TRBJ2-2, with D perhaps TRBD1 (6 bases). CDR1 and CDR2 from the germline V gene are MNHEY and SVGAGI. The CDR3 has 14 residues. The germline V and J ends were trimmed by 7 bases and 7 bases, with 16 bases remaining between them. The CDR3 protein is CASTASGAGGELFF. The CDR3 bases are TGTGCCAGCACCGCCTCAGGGGCCGGCGGGGAGCTGTTTTTT.

This clone was seen a few times. This sequence joins TRBV5-1 and TRBJ1-4, with D perhaps TRBD1 (6 bases). This CDR3 contains 16 residues. From germline, CDR1 is SGHRS and CDR2 YFSETQ. Between the trimmed V and J ends, which lost 4 bases and 2 bases, there was a span of 15 bases. This CDR3 reads CASSRTGGATNEKLFF. CDR3 DNA: TGCGCCAGCAGCCGGACGGGGGGCGCGACTAATGAAAAACTGTTTTTT. Complete variable domain (other parts from reference TRBV5-1 and TRBJ1-4): KAGVTQTPRYLIKTRGQQVTLSCSPISGHRSVSWYQQTPGQGLQFLFEYFSETQRNKGNFPGRFSGRQFSNSRSEMNVSTLELGDSALYLCASSRTGGATNEKLFFGSGTQLSVL.

This rearrangement joins TRBV7-6 to TRBJ2-2, with TRBD1 matching over 8 bases. Germline CDR1 and CDR2: SGHVS and FNYEAQ. J lost 2 bases, V lost 5 bases, and 7 bases had no gene match. This CDR3 is built from 16 residues. The DNA for the CDR3 is TGTGCCAGCAGCCCCCCGGGACAGGTTAACACCGGGGAGCTGTTTTTT. Amino acids: CASSPPGQVNTGELFF.

The V and J genes are TRBV5-6 and TRBJ2-2; 10 bases match TRBD2. CDR1 and CDR2 from the germline V gene are SGHDT and YYEEEE. This CDR3 is 19 amino acids long. The J segment lost 0 bases and the V segment lost 1 base, leaving 9 bases of the junction unmatched. In DNA, the CDR3 is TGTGCCAGCAGCTTGATCAGTCTAGCGGGAGAATCGAACACCGGGGAGCTGTTTTTT. Translated, it gives CASSLISLAGESNTGELFF. The full variable domain, its missing parts supplied by reference TRBV5-6 and TRBJ2-2, is DAGVTQSPTHLIKTRGQQVTLRCSPKSGHDTVSWYQQALGQGPQFIFQYYEEEERQRGNFPDRFSGHQFPNYSSELNVNALLLGDSALYLCASSLISLAGESNTGELFFGEGSRLTVL.

V and J are TRBV7-3 and TRBJ2-6, with 8 bases aligning to TRBD2. The germline gives CDR1 SGHTA, CDR2 FQGTGA. J lost 2 bases, V lost 4 bases, and 1 base had no gene match. CDR3 length: 15 residues. The CDR3: CASSSGGAGANVLTF. CDR3 nucleotide sequence: TGTGCCAGCAGCTCGGGAGGGGCTGGGGCCAACGTCCTGACTTTC.

The rearrangement uses TRBV4-1 and TRBJ2-1; TRBD1 agrees at 12 bases. V dropped 0 bases and J dropped 10; count of bases not matched to a gene: 7. CDR1 is MGHRA and CDR2 is YSYEKL in the germline V gene. CDR3 length: 16 amino acids. CDR3 sequence (DNA): TGCGCCAGCAGCCAAGATTGGGGACAGGGGGCGTGGGAGCAGTTCTTC. Its protein is CASSQDWGQGAWEQFF.

This chain joins TRBV30 and TRBJ1-3; D is unresolved. The CDR3 spans 13 residues. Trimming left V 2 bases short and J 0 bases short, with 5 bases between. Germline CDR1 is GTSNPN and CDR2 is SVGIG (reference sequence). The CDR3: CAWSRLSGNTIYF. In nucleotides, the CDR3 is TGTGCCTGGAGTCGACTCTCTGGAAACACCATATATTTT. The entire variable domain, with the rest obtained from reference TRBV30 and TRBJ1-3, is as follows: SQTIHQWPATLVQPVGSPLSLECTVEGTSNPNLYWYRQAAGRGLQLLFYSVGIGQISSEVPQNLSASRPQDRQFILSSKKLLLSDSGFYLCAWSRLSGNTIYFGEGSWLTVV.

The chain is built from TRBV2 and TRBJ1-5; 9 positions agree with TRBD1. Germline assignment: CDR1 SNHLY and CDR2 FYNNEI. J was trimmed by 2 bases and V by 0 bases; bases with no gene match: 17. The CDR3 has 21 residues. The CDR3 loop reads CASSEAKFRDRVYSGNQPQHF. The DNA for the CDR3 is TGTGCCAGCAGTGAAGCAAAGTTCCGGGACAGGGTCTATTCAGGCAATCAGCCCCAGCATTTT.

Regarding this clone: This sample also contains other DNA sequences that code for the same CDR3. The CDR3 DNA is TGTGCCAGCAGTTTGGCCGGGGGGAACACTGAAGCTTTCTTT. Its protein product is CASSLAGGNTEAFF. The V gene is TRBV27, the J gene TRBJ1-1; tentatively, D is TRBD1 (5 bases). The V and J ends lost 3 bases and 1 base respectively, with 9 bases between them. Germline CDR1 is MNHEY and CDR2 is SMNVEV (reference sequence). The CDR3 consists of 14 residues.

The chain links TRBV7-3 to TRBJ1-1; tentative D call: TRBD1 (5 bases). The germline V and J ends were trimmed by 3 bases and 1 base, with 6 bases remaining between them. The germline V gene encodes CDR1 SGHTA and CDR2 FQGTGA. The CDR3 covers 13 residues. CDR3 coding DNA: TGTGCCAGCAGCTTGGACACGAACACTGAAGCTTTCTTT. It codes for CASSLDTNTEAFF.

The chain recombines TRBV7-2 with TRBJ2-7; TRBD2 matches 8 bases. Per the germline V gene, CDR1 is SGHTA and CDR2 is FQGNSA. This CDR3 has 15 amino acids. Trimming cost V 1 base and J 1 base; bases outside gene matches: 3. The chain's CDR3 is CASSLGGTRSYEQYF. The CDR3 coding sequence is TGTGCCAGCAGCTTAGGGGGGACTAGGTCCTACGAGCAGTACTTC.

The gene calls are TRBV7-9 and TRBJ2-5, with D unresolved. V was trimmed by 5 bases and J by 5 bases, leaving 6 bases between them. Germline CDR1 and CDR2: SEHNR and FQNEAQ (reference sequence). The CDR3 is made up of 11 amino acids. Written as DNA, the CDR3 is TGTGCCAGCAGCCCTGTGGAGACCCAGTACTTC. It codes for CASSPVETQYF.

The chain joins TRBV6-6 to TRBJ1-4; D ambiguous. Trimming removed 4 bases from V and 0 bases from J, with 6 bases in between. This CDR3 spans 14 amino acids. Germline V gene sequence: CDR1 MNHNY, CDR2 SVGAGI (reference sequence). The CDR3, as DNA: TGTGCCAGCAGTTTCACACCAACTAATGAAAAACTGTTTTTT. Residues: CASSFTPTNEKLFF.

The genes are TRBV6-5 and TRBJ1-5, with 8 bases lining up with TRBD1. In germline, CDR1 is MNHEY, CDR2 SVGAGI. V trimming: 6 bases; J trimming: 6 bases; junction bases outside the gene matches: 10. CDR3 length: 15 amino acids. CDR3 amino acids: CASRGGQGAGQPQHF. The DNA of the CDR3 is TGTGCCAGCAGGGGAGGCCAGGGGGCAGGTCAGCCCCAGCATTTT.

A note on this clone: Other nucleotide sequences from this sample produce the same CDR3. The chain uses TRBV11-2 and TRBJ1-2; D might be TRBD1 (6 bases). The CDR3 contains 13 residues. Germline V gives CDR1 SGHAT, CDR2 FQNNGV. Trimming cost V 4 bases and J 5 bases, with 11 bases left between them. The CDR3: CASSSTGPYGYTF. The CDR3 region has the DNA TGTGCCAGCAGCTCGACAGGTCCTTATGGCTACACCTTC.

The chain joins TRBV5-6 to TRBJ2-5, with 9 bases lining up with TRBD2. The length of the CDR3 is 15 residues. The V gene's germline CDR1 is SGHDT and CDR2 YYEEEE. V shed 3 bases, J shed 5 bases, and the junction held 8 bases outside the gene matches. CDR3: CASSWGLAREETQYF. CDR3 coding DNA: TGTGCCAGCAGCTGGGGACTAGCACGTGAGGAGACCCAGTACTTC.

The chain employs TRBV29-1 and TRBJ1-6; 7 bases are shared with TRBD1. The V segment lost 5 bases and the J segment 9 bases; nucleotides outside the gene matches: 7. CDR1 is SQVTM, CDR2 ANQGSEA, per germline. The CDR3 sequence is 13 residues long. This CDR3 reads CSVKQGMGSPLHF. CDR3 in DNA: TGCAGCGTTAAACAGGGGATGGGTTCACCCCTCCACTTT.